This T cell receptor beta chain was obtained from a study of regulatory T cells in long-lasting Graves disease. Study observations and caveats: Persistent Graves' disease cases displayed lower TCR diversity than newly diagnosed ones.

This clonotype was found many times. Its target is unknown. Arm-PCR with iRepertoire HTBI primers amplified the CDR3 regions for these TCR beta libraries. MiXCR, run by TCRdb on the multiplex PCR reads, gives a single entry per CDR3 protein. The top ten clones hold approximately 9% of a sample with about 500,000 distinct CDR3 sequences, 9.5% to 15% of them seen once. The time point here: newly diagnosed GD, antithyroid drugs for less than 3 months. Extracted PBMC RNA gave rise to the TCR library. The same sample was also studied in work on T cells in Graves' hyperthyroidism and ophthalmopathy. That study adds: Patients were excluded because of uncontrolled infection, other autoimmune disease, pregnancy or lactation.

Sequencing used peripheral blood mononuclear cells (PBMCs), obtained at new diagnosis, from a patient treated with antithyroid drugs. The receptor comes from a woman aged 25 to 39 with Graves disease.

CDR3 DNA: TGTGCCAGCACCGGGCAGTATAGCAATCAGCCCCAGCATTTT. It yields the protein CASTGQYSNQPQHF. The chain is built from TRBV28 and TRBJ1-5, with D unresolved. Germline loops: CDR1 MDHEN, CDR2 SYDVKM. The CDR3 length is 14 residues. V was pared by 7 bases and J by 0 bases, with 10 bases between. The complete variable domain, with remaining parts taken from reference TRBV28 and TRBJ1-5, reads DVKVTQSSRYLVKRTGEKVFLECVQDMDHENMFWYRQDPGLGLRLIYFSYDVKMKEKGDIPEGYSVSREKKERFSLILESASTNQTSMYLCASTGQYSNQPQHFGDGTRLSIL.